These 28 T cell receptor beta chains share one sample of origin, sequenced in a study of blood T cell repertoires in COVID-19. Sequenced by immunoSEQ multiplex PCR; TCRdb stores in-frame clones only, minus some. This sample has 210,000 or so clones; about 87% occur once, and the top ten carry roughly 2.5%. Sequenced input: peripheral blood. Receptors were obtained from a man aged 25 to 40 with COVID-19, enrolled during active disease.

The chain carries TRBV7-2 and TRBJ1-3, with 8 bases lining up with TRBD1. V lost 5 bases to trimming and J lost 1 base; unmatched junction nucleotides: 4. The CDR3 sequence is 15 residues long. The germline V gene has CDR1 SGHTA and CDR2 FQGNSA. The CDR3 DNA is TGTGCCAGCAGCATCGACAGGGGTTCTGGAAACACCATATATTTT. Translating it yields CASSIDRGSGNTIYF.

This clone was seen once. V usage is TRBV5-1 and J usage is TRBJ2-3, with TRBD2 identical over 7 bases. Germline CDR1 is SGHRS and CDR2 is YFSETQ. V was pared by 2 bases and J by 2 bases, with 8 bases of the junction left unmatched. This CDR3 has 16 residues. CDR3 DNA: TGCGCCAGCAGCTTACCGGGAGGAAAAGCCACAGATACGCAGTATTTT. Its translation is CASSLPGGKATDTQYF.

This clone was found once. V usage is TRBV29-1 and J usage is TRBJ2-3; tentative D call: TRBD1 (5 bases). This CDR3 contains 14 residues. In germline, CDR1 is SQVTM, CDR2 ANQGSEA. With 4 bases removed from V and 2 bases from J, the gap between germline ends came to 13 bases. This CDR3 is CSVVKGLHTDTQYF. In DNA form, the CDR3 reads TGCAGCGTTGTAAAGGGGTTACACACAGATACGCAGTATTTT.

V is TRBV6-5 and J is TRBJ2-7; 7 bases map to TRBD1. V lost 6 bases to trimming and J lost 3 bases; unmatched junction nucleotides: 8. CDR3 length: 14 residues. Germline values: CDR1 MNHEY, CDR2 SVGAGI. CDR3 in DNA: TGTGCCAGCAGCAACAGGGGCCACCTCTACGAGCAGTACTTC. This translates into CASSNRGHLYEQYF.

The chain uses TRBV28 and TRBJ1-1; D is perhaps TRBD1 (5 bases). The CDR3 length is 15 residues. V was pared by 5 bases and J by 3 bases, with 16 bases between. CDR1 MDHEN and CDR2 SYDVKM come from the germline V gene. CDR3 region: CASSPTRQGDTEAFF. CDR3 bases: TGTGCCAGCAGTCCCACGAGGCAGGGCGACACTGAAGCTTTCTTT.

The rearrangement uses TRBV5-1 and TRBJ2-1, with a possible D match to TRBD2 (6 bases). The V end lost 3 bases, the J end lost 0 bases, and 10 bases lay between the germline ends. The germline V gene encodes CDR1 SGHRS and CDR2 YFSETQ. CDR3 size: 15 residues. CDR3 sequence reads: CASSSGGTSYNEQFF. The DNA of the CDR3 is TGCGCCAGCAGCTCGGGCGGGACCTCCTACAATGAGCAGTTCTTC.

This clone was seen a single time. The rearrangement links TRBV30 to TRBJ1-3; D is undetermined. Germline CDR1 is GTSNPN and CDR2 is SVGIG (reference sequence). The CDR3 length is 14 residues. V dropped 0 bases and J dropped 1 base, with 7 bases sitting between them. The CDR3 loop reads CAWSVGGSGNTIYF. The DNA of the CDR3 is TGTGCCTGGAGTGTGGGAGGGTCTGGAAACACCATATATTTT.

V usage is TRBV19 and J usage is TRBJ1-2; 7 bases align to TRBD1. The CDR3 is 16 amino acids. Unmatched junction bases numbered 11, after V lost 4 bases and J lost 3 bases. Germline V lookup: CDR1 LNHDA, CDR2 SQIVND (reference sequence). Here the CDR3 reads CASSRLGTAPYYGYTF. The CDR3, as DNA: TGTGCCAGTAGTAGACTCGGGACAGCTCCTTACTATGGCTACACCTTC.

This chain joins TRBV5-1 and TRBJ2-3; D is perhaps TRBD1 (5 bases). The CDR3 spans 16 residues. Germline V gene data show CDR1 as SGHRS and CDR2 as YFSETQ. The ends were cut back, 0 bases at V and 0 bases at J, with 11 bases in the middle. The CDR3 bases are TGCGCCAGCAGCTTGGCCGTACAGGCCAGCACAGATACGCAGTATTTT. Its protein is CASSLAVQASTDTQYF.

This clone was found once. The chain combines TRBV6-5 with TRBJ2-7, with a tentative D call TRBD1 (5 bases). The CDR3 has 14 residues. The V and J ends lost 2 bases and 3 bases respectively, with 11 bases between them. Germline V CDR1 and CDR2: MNHEY, SVGAGI. CDR3 in amino acids: CASSYGRAYYEQYF. For the CDR3, the DNA is TGTGCCAGCAGTTACGGCAGGGCGTACTACGAGCAGTACTTC.

V and J are TRBV7-9 and TRBJ1-6; TRBD1 matches 9 bases. V shed 5 bases and J 8 bases; nucleotides not matched to a gene: 7. The CDR3 has 15 residues. The germline V gene encodes CDR1 SEHNR and CDR2 FQNEAQ (reference sequence). CDR3 bases: TGTGCCAGCAGCCTCACAGGGGGCGTTTATTCACCCCTCCACTTT. This sequence encodes CASSLTGGVYSPLHF.

The V and J genes are TRBV27 and TRBJ1-6, with D possibly being TRBD1 (6 bases). The germline V gene has CDR1 MNHEY and CDR2 SMNVEV (reference sequence). Trimming cost V 5 bases and J 4 bases, with 12 bases left between them. The CDR3 extends over 15 amino acids. CDR3 in amino acids: CASSPQTGYNSPLHF. The CDR3 DNA reads TGTGCCAGCAGTCCACAGACAGGATATAATTCACCCCTCCACTTT.

A remark on this clone: Other DNA sequences in this specimen translate into the identical CDR3. This chain uses TRBV28 with TRBJ1-3; 8 bases are shared with TRBD1. Germline trimming cut 4 bases from V and 4 bases from J; bases unmatched to any gene: 3. The germline V gene encodes CDR1 MDHEN and CDR2 SYDVKM. This CDR3 is built from 14 residues. CDR3 residues: CASSSTGVGNTIYF. CDR3 sequence (DNA): TGTGCCAGCAGTTCGACAGGGGTGGGAAACACCATATATTTT.

The chain carries TRBV2 and TRBJ2-2; no clear D gene. This CDR3 contains 12 residues. Trimming shortened V by 7 bases and J by 1 base, and 4 bases separated the two germline ends. Germline CDR1 and CDR2: SNHLY and FYNNEI. The CDR3 nucleotides read TGTGCCAGCACCCAGAACACCGGGGAGCTGTTTTTT. Amino acid sequence: CASTQNTGELFF.

The J gene is TRBJ2-2, the V gene TRBV19, with a possible D match to TRBD1 (6 bases). Deletions cut 7 bases from V and 4 bases from J, with 22 bases between. CDR3 size: 17 residues. Germline CDR1 LNHDA, CDR2 SQIVND (reference sequence). CDR3 nucleotides: TGTGCCAGTACCGAAAAATTCTCAGGGGTTCCCACCGGGGAGCTGTTTTTT. Its protein product is CASTEKFSGVPTGELFF.

The chain couples TRBV28 to TRBJ1-6, with D possibly TRBD1 on 5 matching bases. The CDR3 runs 15 residues. Trimming stripped 3 bases from V and 10 bases from J, with 16 bases between. Germline V CDR1 and CDR2: MDHEN, SYDVKM. CDR3 sequence: CASSFSRVKGSPLHF. In DNA form, the CDR3 reads TGTGCCAGCAGTTTCTCCAGGGTAAAGGGGTCACCCCTCCACTTT.

V usage is TRBV10-3 and J usage is TRBJ2-7; 8 bases are a match to TRBD2. The junction had 14 bases not matched to a gene; V was cut back by 4 bases and J by 3 bases. Per germline, CDR1 ENHRY and CDR2 SYGVKD. The CDR3 is made up of 17 amino acids. The CDR3 is CAISAAGGRMGHYEQYF. DNA for the CDR3: TGTGCCATCAGTGCGGCGGGAGGAAGGATGGGGCACTACGAGCAGTACTTC.

On this clone: Its ends do not fully match the called genes, so a read error is possible. This chain links TRBV30 with TRBJ2-7; weak D call: TRBD2 (5 bases). This CDR3 has 11 amino acids. Germline CDR1 reads GTSNPN; CDR2 reads SVGIG (reference sequence). CDR3 in amino acids: CAWSVPRGHIF. Written as DNA, the CDR3 is TGTGCCTGGAGTGTACCTCGCGGGCATATCTTC.

The genes are TRBV19 and TRBJ1-1; tentatively, D is TRBD1 (6 bases). CDR3 length equals 15 residues. Per germline, CDR1 LNHDA and CDR2 SQIVND (reference sequence). Trimming cost V 6 bases and J 1 base, with 15 bases left between them. The CDR3 loop is CASSLTGWGNTEAFF. In nucleotides, the CDR3 is TGTGCCAGTAGCCTAACAGGGTGGGGGAACACTGAAGCTTTCTTT.

The rearrangement uses TRBV5-1 and TRBJ2-7; weak D call: TRBD1 (5 bases). This CDR3 region has 14 residues. The germline V gene has CDR1 SGHRS and CDR2 YFSETQ. V was pared by 2 bases and J by 2 bases, with 11 bases between. The CDR3 region has the DNA TGCGCCAGCAGCTTTGGGGCAGGAGCCTACGAGCAGTACTTC. Residues: CASSFGAGAYEQYF.

The genes are TRBV11-2 and TRBJ1-4; a possible D gene is TRBD1 (6 bases). The CDR3 sequence is 13 residues long. V lost 0 bases to trimming and J lost 8 bases, with 7 bases between them. Germline CDR1 and CDR2: SGHAT and FQNNGV. In DNA, the CDR3 is TGTGCCAGCAGCTTAGACAGGGGAGAAAAACTGTTTTTT. This sequence encodes CASSLDRGEKLFF.

The chain employs TRBV30 and TRBJ1-5; 8 positions agree with TRBD1. The CDR3 covers 13 residues. V lost 1 base to trimming and J lost 4 bases; unmatched junction nucleotides: 0. In germline, CDR1 is GTSNPN, CDR2 SVGIG (reference sequence). The CDR3 bases are TGTGCCTGGAGTGGGACAGGGAATCAGCCCCAGCATTTT. Amino acid sequence: CAWSGTGNQPQHF.

V usage is TRBV11-2 and J usage is TRBJ2-1, with TRBD2 matching 7 bases. The CDR3 is 17 amino acids. The germline gives CDR1 SGHAT, CDR2 FQNNGV. V was clipped by 1 base and J by 7 bases; unmatched bases: 13. This CDR3 is CASSLGGNRDYQNEQFF. DNA of the CDR3: TGTGCCAGCAGCTTAGGGGGAAACCGGGACTACCAAAATGAGCAGTTCTTC.

As regards this clone: This sample also contains other DNA sequences that code for the same CDR3. The rearrangement joins TRBV5-1 to TRBJ2-1; 9 positions match TRBD2. Germline lookup yields CDR1 SGHRS and CDR2 YFSETQ. The CDR3 totals 15 residues. V lost 1 base, J lost 3 bases, and 2 bases stayed unmatched. This CDR3 is CASSLLTSGYNEQFF. The CDR3 nucleotides are TGCGCCAGCAGCTTGCTGACTAGCGGCTACAATGAGCAGTTCTTC.

Remarks on this clone: The same CDR3 also results from other DNA sequences found in this sample. The chain couples TRBV27 to TRBJ1-5, with no clear D. From germline, CDR1 is MNHEY and CDR2 SMNVEV (reference sequence). Deletions cut 5 bases from V and 7 bases from J, with 9 bases between. This CDR3 is built from 12 residues. The CDR3 DNA reads as TGTGCCAGCAGTCCTCCGGGACAGCCCCAGCATTTT. It encodes CASSPPGQPQHF.

V gene TRBV7-9 combines with J gene TRBJ1-1; 7 nucleotides align to TRBD1. The V gene end was trimmed by 0 bases and the J gene end by 5 bases; junction bases not matched to a gene: 3. Germline values: CDR1 SEHNR, CDR2 FQNEAQ (reference sequence). The CDR3 has 14 residues. CDR3 bases: TGTGCCAGCAGCTTAGCGCTCAGGGGGACTGAAGCTTTCTTT. This translates into CASSLALRGTEAFF.

The genes are TRBV19 and TRBJ1-3, with a possible D match to TRBD1 (5 bases). This CDR3 region has 17 residues. The V gene lost 2 bases and the J gene lost 0 bases, with 14 bases spanning the gap. The germline CDR1 and CDR2 sequences are LNHDA and SQIVND (reference sequence). CDR3 sequence: CASSILRGGTSGNTIYF. CDR3 nucleotide sequence: TGTGCCAGTAGTATACTCCGGGGGGGGACCTCTGGAAACACCATATATTTT.

The chain carries TRBV10-3 and TRBJ1-5, with 11 bases matching TRBD1. Germline values: CDR1 ENHRY, CDR2 SYGVKD. The ends lost 2 bases at V and 4 bases at J; junction bases unmatched: 1. The CDR3 covers 15 residues. The CDR3 DNA is TGTGCCATCAGTGAGAGGGACAGGGGGAATCAGCCCCAGCATTTT. Encoded protein: CAISERDRGNQPQHF.